Each of the 30 T cell receptor beta chains below was sequenced from the same sample in a study of cytomegalovirus exposure and HLA in healthy donors (dated by TCRdb to 2017 to 2019). The library was obtained by the immunoSEQ multiplex PCR assay. The multiplex PCR relied on a mix of 60 forward primers for TCR Vbeta segments and 13 reverse primers for TCR Jbeta segments. TCRdb retrieved this table from immuneACCESS and kept in-frame rearrangements only. Not all clones are present; in checked studies, unresolved V genes account for under half, and no reason is known for the remainder. In this sample the table shows about 190,000 clones, approximately 83% of which occur a single time. Of the sample, around 9.6% is held by the ten largest clones. The material sequenced was PBMCs. Every receptor here comes from a woman aged 45-60 years in good health and CMV-seropositive.

The gene calls are TRBV5-1 and TRBJ2-3, with 7 nucleotides matching TRBD1. The germline V gene has CDR1 SGHRS and CDR2 YFSETQ. The CDR3 sequence is 17 residues long. V lost 0 bases and J lost 5; bases outside the gene matches: 12. The CDR3 here is CASSLGFRGGRVDTQYF. As DNA, the CDR3 is TGCGCCAGCAGCTTGGGGTTTCGAGGGGGCCGAGTAGATACGCAGTATTTT.

The chain uses TRBV6-4 and TRBJ2-2; 11 nucleotides line up with TRBD1. V gave up 0 bases and J gave up 6 bases; unmatched junction bases: 0. The CDR3 contains 15 residues. In germline, CDR1 is MRHNA, CDR2 SNTAGT. The CDR3 region has the DNA TGTGCCAGCAGTGACTCGGACAGGGGGCCCGGGGAGCTGTTTTTT. Encoded protein: CASSDSDRGPGELFF.

This chain links TRBV7-7 with TRBJ2-2; possible D gene TRBD1, 6 bases. Trimming shortened V by 1 base and J by 5 bases, and 11 bases separated the two germline ends. Per the germline V gene, CDR1 is SSHAT and CDR2 is FNYEAQ (reference sequence). The CDR3 length is 15 residues. In DNA, the CDR3 is TGTGCCAGCAGCTTAGAGCCAGGACAGACCGGGGAGCTGTTTTTT. It encodes CASSLEPGQTGELFF.

The chain couples TRBV5-1 to TRBJ1-3; weak D call: TRBD1 (6 bases). This CDR3 is built from 16 residues. CDR1 and CDR2 from the germline V gene are SGHRS and YFSETQ. V lost 2 bases to trimming and J lost 3 bases, with 15 bases between them. The CDR3 nucleotides read TGCGCCAGCAGCTTAACACAGGGCTCAGATGGAAACACCATATATTTT. It translates to CASSLTQGSDGNTIYF.

This chain joins TRBV11-2 and TRBJ2-3, with 13 bases aligning to TRBD2. The junction had 10 bases not matched to a gene; V was cut back by 5 bases and J by 8 bases. Per germline, CDR1 SGHAT and CDR2 FQNNGV. The CDR3 is 16 residues long. The CDR3 nucleotides are TGTGCCAGCAGCCATACACTAGCGGGGGGGCCCAGTACGCAGTATTTT. It specifies CASSHTLAGGPSTQYF.

J is TRBJ1-1 and V is TRBV28; D unresolved. CDR1 is MDHEN and CDR2 is SYDVKM in the germline V gene. The ends were cut back, 7 bases at V and 0 bases at J, with 18 bases in the middle. This CDR3 is built from 16 residues. The CDR3 DNA reads as TGTGCCAGCAACCAAATCGGGGATTGGATGAACACTGAAGCTTTCTTT. Its translation: CASNQIGDWMNTEAFF.

The chain links TRBV5-1 to TRBJ2-3, with 8 bases lining up with TRBD1. J gave up 5 bases and V 4 bases, and 6 bases lay outside the gene matches. Germline V CDR1 and CDR2: SGHRS, YFSETQ. CDR3 length equals 14 residues. The CDR3 region is CASSLDRGEDTQYF. The CDR3 nucleotides are TGCGCCAGCAGCCTTGACAGGGGAGAAGATACGCAGTATTTT.

The genes are TRBV7-9 and TRBJ2-1, with 8 bases matching TRBD2. J lost 3 bases, V lost 5 bases, and 6 bases had no gene match. The CDR3 runs 15 residues. Germline V gene lookup returns CDR1 SEHNR and CDR2 FQNEAQ (reference sequence). The CDR3: CASSLTGGGYNEQFF. CDR3 nucleotide sequence: TGTGCCAGCAGCCTCACGGGAGGGGGCTACAATGAGCAGTTCTTC. The full variable domain, in which reference TRBV7-9 and TRBJ2-1 provide the parts outside the CDR3, is DTGVSQNPRHKITKRGQNVTFRCDPISEHNRLYWYRQTLGQGPEFLTYFQNEAQLEKSRLLSDRFSAERPKGSFSTLEIQRTEQGDSAMYLCASSLTGGGYNEQFFGPGTRLTVL.

The chain employs TRBV7-8 and TRBJ1-3, with TRBD1 as a possible D gene (6 bases). Trimming pared 2 bases from V and 4 bases from J, leaving 12 bases between. Germline CDR1 SGHVS, CDR2 FQNEAQ. The CDR3 spans 15 residues. CDR3 region: CASSLSAGVGNTIYF. Written as DNA, the CDR3 is TGTGCCAGCAGCTTATCGGCAGGGGTGGGAAACACCATATATTTT. The complete variable domain, with remaining parts taken from reference TRBV7-8 and TRBJ1-3, reads GAGVSQSPRYKVAKRGQDVALRCDPISGHVSLFWYQQALGQGPEFLTYFQNEAQLDKSGLPSDRFFAERPEGSVSTLKIQRTQQEDSAVYLCASSLSAGVGNTIYFGEGSWLTVV.

This clone was seen a handful of times. This sequence joins TRBV28 and TRBJ1-2, with 11 positions matching TRBD1. Germline CDR1 and CDR2: MDHEN and SYDVKM. The CDR3 has 16 amino acids. Trimming took 6 bases from V and 4 from J; bases not matched to a gene: 10. CDR3: CASSPPGTGGIYGYTF. As DNA, the CDR3 is TGTGCCAGCAGCCCCCCGGGGACAGGGGGTATCTATGGCTACACCTTC.

The V gene is TRBV28, the J gene TRBJ1-5, with 7 bases identical to TRBD1. V was clipped by 6 bases and J by 1 base; unmatched bases: 12. This CDR3 is 17 amino acids long. Germline V lookup: CDR1 MDHEN, CDR2 SYDVKM. In nucleotides, the CDR3 is TGTGCCAGCAGAACCCGCCGAGGGGGCTGGAGCAATCAGCCCCAGCATTTT. Amino acid sequence: CASRTRRGGWSNQPQHF.

In this sample, this clone turned up a few times. The chain employs TRBV19 and TRBJ1-1; 7 bases fit TRBD1. The CDR3 runs 12 residues. The V gene's germline CDR1 is LNHDA and CDR2 SQIVND (reference sequence). V trimming: 7 bases; J trimming: 12 bases; junction bases outside the gene matches: 11. The CDR3 protein is CASTILTGTTFF. CDR3 coding DNA: TGTGCCAGTACAATCTTGACAGGGACAACTTTCTTT.

The CDR3 region is CASSQDQYANTGELFF. As DNA, the CDR3 is TGCGCCAGCAGCCAAGATCAGTACGCGAACACCGGGGAGCTGTTTTTT. The V and J genes are TRBV4-3 and TRBJ2-2, with D hard to call. This CDR3 has 16 amino acids. CDR1 is LGHNA, CDR2 YSLEER, per germline. Trimming stripped 0 bases from V and 0 bases from J, with 8 bases between.

The chain joins TRBV7-9 to TRBJ2-5; D gene unclear. The J call may be in error: the DNA end matches TRBJ2-7 better. This CDR3 comprises 11 residues. Germline V gives CDR1 SEHNR, CDR2 FQNEAQ (reference sequence). CDR3 region: CASSPVYEQYF. The CDR3 region has the DNA TGTGCCAGCAGCCCTGTATACGAGCAGTACTTC.

This chain connects TRBV6-1 to TRBJ1-1, with D possibly TRBD1 on 6 matching bases. The V and J ends lost 6 bases and 3 bases respectively, with 11 bases between them. Looked up from germline, CDR1 is MNHNS and CDR2 is SASEGT. This CDR3 contains 13 residues. CDR3 sequence: CASRLEGDTEAFF. CDR3 nucleotides: TGTGCCAGCAGGCTTGAGGGGGACACTGAAGCTTTCTTT.

In regard to this clone: The germline gene is not matched at one end of the junction; a read error may be the cause. The V and J genes are TRBV28 and TRBJ2-3; 8 nucleotides align to TRBD2. The CDR3 consists of 14 residues. CDR1 and CDR2 from the germline V gene are MDHEN and SYDVKM. The CDR3 is CASSLEVMAGGPHF. The CDR3 coding sequence is TGTGCCAGCAGTTTAGAGGTAATGGCGGGGGGCCCTCATTTT.

CDR3 in amino acids: CASSLGGYGYTF. DNA for the CDR3: TGTGCCAGCAGCTTAGGAGGTTATGGCTACACCTTC. The chain uses TRBV11-1 and TRBJ1-2; the D is unclear. Germline V gene lookup returns CDR1 SGHAT and CDR2 FQDESV (reference sequence). Trimming took 1 base from V and 5 from J, leaving 5 bases between them. This CDR3 is built from 12 residues.

V gene TRBV5-1 combines with J gene TRBJ2-2; D possibly corresponds to TRBD1 (5 bases). The ends were cut back, 4 bases at V and 2 bases at J, with 12 bases in the middle. The length of the CDR3 is 15 residues. The germline V gene encodes CDR1 SGHRS and CDR2 YFSETQ. CDR3 sequence: CASSGATLNTGELFF. As DNA, the CDR3 is TGCGCCAGCAGCGGGGCCACACTAAACACCGGGGAGCTGTTTTTT.

The CDR3 sequence is CASSLKSTANYGYTF. Written as DNA, the CDR3 is TGCGCCAGCAGCTTAAAGAGTACCGCAAACTATGGCTACACCTTC. The chain combines TRBV5-1 with TRBJ1-2; D not certain. Trimming left V 2 bases short and J 2 bases short, with 13 bases between. Per the germline V gene, CDR1 is SGHRS and CDR2 is YFSETQ. The CDR3 consists of 15 residues.

The chain employs TRBV27 and TRBJ1-5; 7 bases align to TRBD1. V dropped 6 bases and J dropped 7; count of bases not matched to a gene: 9. CDR3 length: 14 residues. Germline CDR1 and CDR2: MNHEY and SMNVEV (reference sequence). The CDR3 DNA follows: TGTGCCAGCAGGCCTACAGGGGTGGAGCAGCCCCAGCATTTT. This sequence encodes CASRPTGVEQPQHF.

On this clone: This CDR3 is missing its conserved last phenylalanine or tryptophan, likely due to a read error. The V call is TRBV5-1, the J call TRBJ1-2; 12 positions match TRBD1. V was pared by 4 bases and J by 4 bases, with 2 bases of the junction left unmatched. CDR3 length: 14 amino acids. Germline V gene lookup returns CDR1 SGHRS and CDR2 YFSETQ. In DNA form, the CDR3 reads TGCGCCAGCAGCCCGGGACAGGGGGCCTATGGCTACACCCTC. It specifies CASSPGQGAYGYTL.

This clone has just a few counts. The chain carries TRBV30 and TRBJ1-3; D may be TRBD1 (6 bases). CDR1 is GTSNPN and CDR2 is SVGIG in the germline V gene (reference sequence). Trimming took 7 bases from V and 9 from J, leaving 25 bases between them. There are 15 residues in the CDR3. CDR3 coding DNA: TGTGCCTTCTCCGGGACACCTAATACGGGGAGCACCATATATTTT. It encodes CAFSGTPNTGSTIYF.

This rearrangement joins TRBV7-2 to TRBJ2-3; the D is unclear. The length of the CDR3 is 12 residues. The V and J ends lost 5 bases and 6 bases respectively, with 9 bases between them. CDR1 is SGHTA, CDR2 FQGNSA, per germline. DNA of the CDR3: TGTGCCAGCAGCCCCCCAAGCGATACGCAGTATTTT. Protein: CASSPPSDTQYF.

The genes are TRBV5-1 and TRBJ1-2; maybe TRBD1 (6 bases). V lost 4 bases, J lost 3 bases, and 16 bases lay in between. Looked up from germline, CDR1 is SGHRS and CDR2 is YFSETQ. The CDR3 is 15 amino acids. The CDR3 loop reads CASSLRDIRDYGYTF. The CDR3 nucleotides read TGCGCCAGCAGCCTCCGGGACATCCGGGACTATGGCTACACCTTC.

CDR3 coding DNA: TGTGCCAGCAGTCCCCAGGTTCATAATTCACCCCTCCACTTT. The encoded protein is CASSPQVHNSPLHF. V gene TRBV27 combines with J gene TRBJ1-6; D ambiguous. The CDR3 is 14 amino acids. The V gene's germline CDR1 is MNHEY and CDR2 SMNVEV (reference sequence). The V and J ends lost 5 bases and 5 bases respectively, with 10 bases between them.

The gene calls are TRBV30 and TRBJ1-6; 7 bases align to TRBD1. Unmatched junction bases numbered 4, after V lost 3 bases and J lost 5 bases. Looked up from germline, CDR1 is GTSNPN and CDR2 is SVGIG (reference sequence). The CDR3 spans 14 residues. CDR3 in DNA: TGTGCCTGGAGAGGGCAGGGGGATAATTCACCCCTCCACTTT. Its translation is CAWRGQGDNSPLHF.

The chain recombines TRBV30 with TRBJ1-3; unclear D gene. This CDR3 spans 15 amino acids. Germline V CDR1 and CDR2: GTSNPN, SVGIG (reference sequence). The V gene lost 0 bases and the J gene lost 0 bases, with 9 bases spanning the gap. CDR3 nucleotides: TGTGCCTGGAGTGTACTGCCCGCCTCTGGAAACACCATATATTTT. This sequence encodes CAWSVLPASGNTIYF.

The chain carries TRBV10-3 and TRBJ1-2; D call uncertain. V gave up 2 bases and J gave up 4 bases, with 8 bases separating them. Germline CDR1 ENHRY, CDR2 SYGVKD. The CDR3 spans 13 residues. CDR3 DNA: TGTGCCATCAGTGAGGGACTGGCCTATGGCTACACCTTC. Protein: CAISEGLAYGYTF.

The J gene is TRBJ2-1, the V gene TRBV7-8, with D tentatively TRBD2 (5 bases). Germline CDR1 reads SGHVS; CDR2 reads FQNEAQ. V shed 7 bases and J shed 2 bases, with 15 bases lying between them. This CDR3 is 15 amino acids long. The CDR3 DNA reads TGTGCCAGCACCACCGTAGTAGCGCCCTACAATGAGCAGTTCTTC. Protein product: CASTTVVAPYNEQFF. Full variable domain (remainder filled in from reference TRBV7-8 and TRBJ2-1): GAGVSQSPRYKVAKRGQDVALRCDPISGHVSLFWYQQALGQGPEFLTYFQNEAQLDKSGLPSDRFFAERPEGSVSTLKIQRTQQEDSAVYLCASTTVVAPYNEQFFGPGTRLTVL.

The rearrangement uses TRBV6-1 and TRBJ2-7; D is uncertain. CDR1 and CDR2 (germline): MNHNS, SASEGT. CDR3 size: 14 residues. The V and J ends lost 2 bases and 5 bases respectively, with 13 bases between them. CDR3 loop: CASSEQPAAHEQYF. The DNA for the CDR3 is TGTGCCAGCAGTGAACAACCGGCGGCCCACGAGCAGTACTTC.